The clone carrying this T cell receptor (beta chain) was counted between two and nine times. Its target is not known. Making the TCR beta libraries involved quantitative 5'-RACE with molecular barcodes. One entry per CDR3 protein, called by TCRdb with MiXCR from the 5' RACE reads. Of around 300,000 distinct CDR3 sequences listed, less than 25% are singletons. This entry comes from a study of CD8 T cells in ankylosing spondylitis. Findings of the study overall: A TCR beta motif made of about 8 highly homologous variants seemed typical of ankylosing spondylitis blood. Earlier literature documents some of the motif variants in reactive arthritis synovial fluid and blood.

Sequencing was performed on blood, either unsorted or a sorted T cell fraction (not recorded which). This TCR was sampled from a female donor with ankylosing spondylitis or in good health (not recorded which).

The CDR3 region has the DNA TGCAGTGCTAGGGGGGCTGGGGGAGAGACCCAGTACTTC. Translating gives CSARGAGGETQYF. The gene calls are TRBV20-1 and TRBJ2-5, with D perhaps TRBD1 (6 bases). CDR3 length: 13 residues. In germline, CDR1 is DFQATT, CDR2 SNEGSKA (reference sequence). V lost 3 bases to trimming and J lost 4 bases, with 12 bases between them.